This T cell receptor beta chain was recovered during a study of blood T cell repertoires in COVID-19. V lost 7 bases and J lost 0; bases outside the gene matches: 2. Germline CDR1 is SQVTM and CDR2 is ANQGSEA. CDR3 size: 12 residues. Profiling relied on immunoSEQ multiplex PCR, and the TCRdb table lists in-frame clones only, not all of them. The table shows under 400,000 clones, with 87% occurring only once. The chain carries TRBV29-1 and TRBJ1-1; 7 nucleotides line up with TRBD1. Source material: peripheral blood. The TCR was taken from a woman aged 30 to 39 with COVID-19, enrolled during active disease. The CDR3: CSAGQMNTEAFF. DNA of the CDR3: TGCAGCGCGGGACAGATGAACACTGAAGCTTTCTTT.